The clone carrying this TCR beta chain occurred once. These data are taken from a study of blood T cell repertoires in COVID-19. About the research overall: Spain, Italy and the United States supplied samples that represented acute and convalescent COVID-19.

The data were produced by immunoSEQ multiplex PCR, yet TCRdb's version contains in-frame clones alone and is incomplete. The sample carries 200,000 to 250,000 clones, approximately 88% recorded once. Adults between roughly 18 and 89 years of age took part from 24 US areas. Participants in the exposed group had met a COVID-19 case in the 2 weeks before joining the study. V shed 4 bases, J shed 5 bases, and the junction held 2 bases outside the gene matches. The CDR3 covers 14 residues. CDR1 LNHNV and CDR2 YYDKDF come from the germline V gene (reference sequence). Sequenced: PBMCs or T cells enriched from blood (not recorded which). The chain links TRBV15 to TRBJ2-1, with 10 nucleotides matching TRBD2. The receptor comes from a woman in her twenties or thirties who had been exposed to COVID-19. The CDR3 DNA follows: TGTGCCACCAGCAAGGGACTAGCGAACAATGAGCAGTTCTTC. Protein sequence: CATSKGLANNEQFF. Full variable domain (rest looked up from reference TRBV15 and TRBJ2-1): DAMVIQNPRYQVTQFGKPVTLSCSQTLNHNVMYWYQQKSSQAPKLLFHYYDKDFNNEADTPDNFQSRRPNTSFCFLDIRSPGLGDTAMYLCATSKGLANNEQFFGPGTRLTVL.